This T cell receptor beta chain derives from a study of cytomegalovirus exposure and HLA in healthy donors. Whole-study results and caveats: In a later analysis, at a false discovery rate of 0.05, 15,000 to 20,000 TCR beta sequences matched HLA alleles. Later analysis identified several of the most significant clusters that appeared linked to common viral pathogens. Associated with cytomegalovirus, according to the listing, were 150 to 200 TCR beta chains. Researchers had no immune exposure information except CMV serostatus available.

PCR involved 60 Vbeta and 13 Jbeta primers. Sequencing used immunoSEQ multiplex PCR; TCRdb keeps in-frame clones, though not all of them. The data contain roughly 150,000 clones, 82% of them seen just once; the ten biggest clones take up around 6.6%. The V and J ends lost 2 bases and 8 bases respectively, with 10 bases between them. Germline loops: CDR1 GTSNPN, CDR2 SVGIG (reference sequence). The CDR3 contains 12 residues. About this clone itself: The antigen remains undetermined.

Material: PBMCs. V usage is TRBV30 and J usage is TRBJ2-1; tentative D call: TRBD1 (6 bases). This TCR was recovered from a woman between 45 and 65 years old in good health and CMV-seropositive. The CDR3 DNA reads as TGTGCCTGGAGTAGTCAGGGGCATGAGCAGTTCTTC. It specifies CAWSSQGHEQFF.